The 10 T cell receptor beta chains listed next were all sequenced from one sample in a study of Graves' ophthalmopathy and Graves' hyperthyroidism (dated by TCRdb to the late 2010s). TCRdb names Illumina HiSeq 2000 as the instrument used. TCR beta CDR3 regions were amplified from RNA transcripts for repertoire sequencing. The first round was an RT-PCR using HTBI primers with the Qiagen OneStep RT-PCR kit, and this first round was followed by a second-round multiplex PCR, then size selection and purification. TCRdb's own reprocessing of the public reads used fastp at Q25 and MiXCR and kept productive beta chains. Merged by CDR3 protein, the rows form single entries marked with the most common genes and DNA. Counted in this sample were about 700,000 distinct CDR3 sequences; roughly two fifths of them appeared once. More than 2.5% of the sample is in the top ten clones. The sequenced sample consisted of peripheral blood. These receptors were collected from an adult man with Graves' ophthalmopathy.

This clonotype was counted at least ten times. V and J are TRBV2 and TRBJ2-7, with TRBD2 as a possible D gene (7 bases). Germline CDR1 and CDR2: SNHLY and FYNNEI. The CDR3 sequence is 13 residues long. The germline V and J ends were trimmed by 6 bases and 6 bases, with 15 bases remaining between them. The CDR3 here is CASRGGTFGEQYF. Written as DNA, the CDR3 is TGTGCCAGCAGGGGGGGGACATTCGGCGAGCAGTACTTC.

This clonotype has a count of ten or more. The genes are TRBV4-2 and TRBJ1-2; the D is unclear. The CDR3 totals 14 residues. The germline CDR1 and CDR2 sequences are LGHNA and YNFKEQ. Deletions cut 0 bases from V and 5 bases from J, with 10 bases between. In DNA form, the CDR3 reads TGTGCCAGCAGCCAAGATCTGGGTTCTTATGGCTACACCTTC. Translation gives CASSQDLGSYGYTF.

The chain joins TRBV2 to TRBJ2-2; no reliable D call. V was shortened by 5 bases and J by 0 bases, with 10 bases between the two germline ends. This CDR3 is built from 15 residues. Germline V lookup: CDR1 SNHLY, CDR2 FYNNEI. CDR3 sequence reads: CASSFDGANTGELFF. The CDR3 nucleotides read TGTGCCAGCAGTTTCGACGGCGCGAACACCGGGGAGCTGTTTTTT.

CDR3 residues: CASGALGTSLYEQYF. The CDR3 region has the DNA TGTGCCAGCGGAGCCCTGGGGACATCGCTCTACGAGCAGTACTTC. V usage is TRBV2 and J usage is TRBJ2-7, with D maybe TRBD1 (6 bases). In germline, CDR1 is SNHLY, CDR2 FYNNEI. V lost 8 bases, J lost 3 bases, and 20 bases lay in between. The CDR3 is made up of 15 amino acids. Full variable domain (outside the CDR3, taken from reference TRBV2 and TRBJ2-7): EPEVTQTPSHQVTQMGQEVILRCVPISNHLYFYWYRQILGQKVEFLVSFYNNEISEKSEIFDDQFSVERPDGSNFTLKIRSTKLEDSAMYFCASGALGTSLYEQYFGPGTRLTVT.

This clonotype was detected ten times or more. The V call is TRBV11-2, the J call TRBJ1-1; 7 bases match TRBD1. The CDR3 spans 16 residues. The germline V gene has CDR1 SGHAT and CDR2 FQNNGV. J gave up 0 bases and V 5 bases, and 9 bases lay outside the gene matches. For the CDR3, the DNA is TGTGCCAGCAGCCCCCGCTCGGGACAGTTGAACACTGAAGCTTTCTTT. Residues: CASSPRSGQLNTEAFF. Using reference TRBV11-2 and TRBJ1-1 for the parts outside the CDR3, the full variable domain is EAGVAQSPRYKIIEKRQSVAFWCNPISGHATLYWYQQILGQGPKLLIQFQNNGVVDDSQLPKDRFSAERLKGVDSTLKIQPAKLEDSAVYLCASSPRSGQLNTEAFFGQGTRLTVV.

This clonotype was picked up many times. The chain links TRBV6-2 or TRBV6-3 to TRBJ2-5; 7 nucleotides align to TRBD2. Germline lookup yields CDR1 MNHEY and CDR2 SVGEGT. V lost 8 bases and J lost 5; bases outside the gene matches: 5. CDR3 length: 12 residues. The CDR3 sequence: CASLGLGETQYF. CDR3 sequence (DNA): TGTGCCAGCCTTGGACTAGGCGAGACCCAGTACTTC.

There are many counts of this clonotype. The chain uses TRBV20-1 and TRBJ2-7; tentatively, D is TRBD1 (5 bases). This CDR3 is 15 amino acids long. Trimming cost V 1 base and J 7 bases, with 20 bases left between them. Germline lookup yields CDR1 DFQATT and CDR2 SNEGSKA (reference sequence). The CDR3 reads CSARGGGPRGLEQYF. The CDR3 region has the DNA TGCAGTGCTAGAGGGGGCGGACCTCGAGGTTTGGAGCAGTACTTC.

This clonotype was seen a handful of times. This chain links TRBV6-5 with TRBJ2-2, with D maybe TRBD2 (5 bases). This CDR3 has 13 residues. Germline CDR1 MNHEY, CDR2 SVGAGI. V dropped 5 bases and J dropped 4 bases, with 8 bases sitting between them. CDR3 DNA sequence: TGTGCCAGCAGTACTAGTGCCACCGGGGAGCTGTTTTTT. Its protein product is CASSTSATGELFF.

This clonotype was detected only a few times. V usage is TRBV4-1 and J usage is TRBJ2-2; D is unresolved. This CDR3 has 14 residues. Per germline, CDR1 MGHRA and CDR2 YSYEKL. Trimming left V 2 bases short and J 9 bases short, with 13 bases between. The CDR3, as DNA: TGCGCCAGCAGCCAACTGGCAGAAGGGCGGGAGCTGTTTTTT. Its protein product is CASSQLAEGRELFF.

The table lists this clonotype with a few counts. The V and J genes are TRBV18 and TRBJ1-1; D is unclear. CDR3 size: 12 residues. The germline V and J ends were trimmed by 1 base and 6 bases, with 6 bases remaining between them. Germline V CDR1 and CDR2: KGHSH, LQKENI. CDR3 residues: CASSPLGPEAFF. CDR3 nucleotides: TGTGCCAGCTCACCACTGGGTCCTGAAGCTTTCTTT.